This entry features one T cell receptor beta chain sequence. Its specificity is unknown. This sample is drawn from a study of T-cell memory formation after mild COVID-19. Constant-segment-primed 5'RACE gave TCR alpha and TCR beta cDNA libraries with sample barcodes and UMIs. MiXCR, run by TCRdb on the 5' RACE reads, gives a single entry per CDR3 protein. The table lists around 450,000 distinct CDR3 sequences, 20% to 25% of them singletons. CDR3 length equals 15 residues. Germline CDR1 is LGHNA and CDR2 is YSLEER. The junction had 11 bases not matched to a gene; V was cut back by 4 bases and J by 6 bases. The study's findings and limits: Some clones that responded were present in memory (sampled pre-infection), which suggests cross-reactive memory joined.

This rearrangement joins TRBV4-3 to TRBJ2-7; TRBD1 agrees at 8 bases. The source is an adult woman who had mild COVID-19 (a few samples of this study predate the infection). Cell type and time point are not known. Sequencing was done on a sample of PBMCs or a T cell subset sorted from them (not recorded which). This CDR3 reads CASSPSQGASVEQYF. The CDR3 DNA reads as TGCGCCAGCAGCCCATCGCAGGGGGCCTCAGTCGAGCAGTACTTC.